Sequencing of this T cell receptor beta chain was carried out in a study of T cell repertoires in cytomegalovirus infection. Study background: A matching HLA type, together with CMV infection, was signaled by public TCR beta signatures. Findings and limits, study-wide: The study identified carriers of CMV plus the relevant HLA from cumulative public TCR beta family frequency. The ex vivo response showed dominance by HLA-C-restricted CMV-specific TCR beta clonotypes.

This clonotype was recorded a few times. Its antigen is still unknown. Germline values: CDR1 ENHRY, CDR2 SYGVKD. The CDR3 length is 14 residues. The V end lost 4 bases, the J end lost 7 bases, and 16 bases lay between the germline ends. TCRdb re-called the reads with MiXCR, one entry per CDR3 protein. The sample shows almost 500,000 distinct CDR3 sequences, around 11% of them seen only once. The clonotype originates from a human donor in good health (CMV status not recorded). Some clones in this sample may be carry-over from other donors' samples. The chain joins TRBV10-3 to TRBJ2-5, with a tentative D call TRBD1 (5 bases). Source material: PBMCs. The CDR3 nucleotides are TGTGCCATCAGTGGGGGCCACGGGTCCGGGACCCAGTACTTC. Encoded protein: CAISGGHGSGTQYF.